The 3 T cell receptor beta chains given below trace back to one sample, sequenced in a study of cytomegalovirus exposure and HLA in healthy donors. Primers: 60 Vbeta forward and 13 Jbeta reverse. Profiled with immunoSEQ multiplex PCR; TCRdb holds only in-frame clones, not every one. In the table there are 120,000 to 150,000 clones, more than 75% of which are singletons. Sequencing was performed on PBMCs. These receptors all come from a male donor in good health and CMV-seronegative.

The chain links TRBV7-9 to TRBJ1-4; weak D call: TRBD1 (5 bases). Germline V CDR1 and CDR2: SEHNR, FQNEAQ (reference sequence). This CDR3 is built from 15 residues. Trimming stripped 2 bases from V and 7 bases from J, with 14 bases between. CDR3 bases: TGTGCCAGCAGCTTATCGGGTAGGGGCTCTGAAAAACTGTTTTTT. This encodes CASSLSGRGSEKLFF.

Worth noting for this clone: At one end the junction does not follow the germline gene, possibly because of a read error. The rearrangement joins TRBV7-9 to TRBJ2-5; 7 nucleotides match TRBD1. The germline V gene encodes CDR1 SEHNR and CDR2 FQNEAQ (reference sequence). CDR3 size: 15 residues. The CDR3 is CSSSFYRTGKETQYF. The DNA for the CDR3 is TGTTCCAGCAGCTTCTACAGGACAGGAAAAGAGACCCAGTACTTC.

To note about this clone: The junction differs from germline at one of its ends, possibly a read error. This chain uses TRBV19 with TRBJ1-1; 8 bases agree with TRBD1. The CDR3 is 16 amino acids. Germline V CDR1 and CDR2: LNHDA, SQIVND (reference sequence). The CDR3 nucleotides read TGTGCCAGTAGAATAGTCGACAGGGGAATAAACACTGAAGCTTTCTTT. Its protein product is CASRIVDRGINTEAFF.